These 20 T cell receptor beta chains were sequenced from one sample in a study of blood T cells in healthy people across ages. A sample-barcoded 5' primer and a J-beta primer mix were used in a second PCR of roughly 7 to 11 cycles. TCRdb called the 5' RACE reads again in MiXCR, with one record for every CDR3 protein. The sample holds 800,000 to 950,000 distinct CDR3 sequences, 36% seen once. The material sequenced was blood. These receptors originate from a man aged 18 to 29 in good health.

This clonotype occurred many times. This could be a read error, since a much larger clone is one nucleotide away. The chain is built from TRBV6-2 or TRBV6-3 and TRBJ1-2; a possible D gene is TRBD1 (5 bases). Germline V CDR1 and CDR2: MNHEY, SVGEGT. V dropped 2 bases and J dropped 8 bases, with 15 bases sitting between them. The CDR3 sequence is 14 residues long. CDR3 DNA: TGTGCCAGCAGTTACCGGACAATCGCTACCGGCTACACCTTC. It translates to CASSYRTIATGYTF.

This clonotype was observed a few times. The chain uses TRBV20-1 and TRBJ1-2, with D unclear. CDR1 is DFQATT and CDR2 is SNEGSKA in the germline V gene (reference sequence). V shed 6 bases and J shed 8 bases, with 25 bases lying between them. The length of the CDR3 is 15 residues. CDR3 nucleotide sequence: TGCAGTGCCCCCACTTGGACTCAAGTCTCTGAAGGCTACACCTTC. Translating gives CSAPTWTQVSEGYTF.

As concerns this clonotype: This could be a read error, since a much larger clone is one nucleotide away. This sequence joins TRBV5-5 and TRBJ2-1, with 7 bases lining up with TRBD1. Germline loops: CDR1 SGHKS, CDR2 YYEKEE (reference sequence). The CDR3 consists of 15 residues. The J segment lost 3 bases and the V segment lost 7 bases, leaving 10 bases of the junction unmatched. DNA of the CDR3: TGTGCCAGCGGCCCGGGACAGTACAACTACAATGAGCAGTTCTTC. Residues: CASGPGQYNYNEQFF.

V usage is TRBV20-1 and J usage is TRBJ1-1; D not resolved. V was clipped by 4 bases and J by 0 bases, with 6 bases between them. Germline V gene lookup returns CDR1 DFQATT and CDR2 SNEGSKA (reference sequence). This CDR3 comprises 12 residues. The CDR3 DNA is TGCAGTGCTATCGTCATGAACACTGAAGCTTTCTTT. Protein: CSAIVMNTEAFF.

The chain links TRBV20-1 to TRBJ2-1; perhaps TRBD1 as D (5 bases). CDR1 and CDR2 (germline): DFQATT, SNEGSKA (reference sequence). V was cut by 3 bases and J by 7 bases, with 10 bases left in between. The CDR3 runs 12 residues. In DNA, the CDR3 is TGCAGTGCTAGCCAGGGTATGAATGAGCAGTTCTTC. This encodes CSASQGMNEQFF.

This clonotype was observed a handful of times. This chain joins TRBV20-1 and TRBJ1-2; 7 bases align to TRBD1. The V gene's germline CDR1 is DFQATT and CDR2 SNEGSKA (reference sequence). V was pared by 6 bases and J by 4 bases, with 8 bases of the junction left unmatched. The CDR3 contains 13 residues. The CDR3 bases are TGCAGTGCGTCATTGACAGGGAGCTATGGCTACACCTTC. This codes for CSASLTGSYGYTF.

The genes are TRBV6-1 and TRBJ2-3; TRBD2 matches 13 bases. With V trimmed by 10 bases and J by 6 bases, 16 bases remained unmatched. The CDR3 covers 17 residues. Germline V gives CDR1 MNHNS, CDR2 SASEGT. CDR3 in amino acids: CATQTPGLAGSLDTQYF. The CDR3 DNA reads as TGTGCCACCCAAACCCCGGGACTAGCGGGAAGTCTGGATACGCAGTATTTT.

This clonotype was observed at least ten times. This rearrangement joins TRBV12-3 or TRBV12-4 to TRBJ2-1, with 7 bases aligning to TRBD1. Losses at the gene ends were 5 bases for V and 3 bases for J; bases not matched to a gene: 4. The CDR3 contains 14 residues. CDR3 sequence reads: CASSPGQFYNEQFF. DNA of the CDR3: TGTGCCAGCAGTCCGGGACAGTTCTACAATGAGCAGTTCTTC.

The chain links TRBV6-6 to TRBJ1-4, with a possible D match to TRBD1 (5 bases). Trimming cost V 8 bases and J 4 bases, with 14 bases left between them. This CDR3 contains 14 residues. CDR1 is MNHNY, CDR2 SVGAGI, per germline (reference sequence). For the CDR3, the DNA is TGTGCCAGCCAGGGAACGGGCAGTAATGAAAAACTGTTTTTT. It translates to CASQGTGSNEKLFF.

The rearrangement joins TRBV2 to TRBJ2-4; D is possibly TRBD1 (5 bases). This CDR3 is built from 16 residues. V lost 5 bases to trimming and J lost 5 bases, with 19 bases between them. Germline CDR1 is SNHLY and CDR2 is FYNNEI. The CDR3 DNA follows: TGTGCCAGCAGTCAAAGGCAGGGATATTCAGAAAACATTCAGTACTTC. It specifies CASSQRQGYSENIQYF.

The V call is TRBV20-1, the J call TRBJ1-4, with 7 nucleotides matching TRBD1. The CDR3 is 14 amino acids. V lost 3 bases to trimming and J lost 6 bases; unmatched junction nucleotides: 7. CDR1 is DFQATT and CDR2 is SNEGSKA in the germline V gene (reference sequence). Here the CDR3 DNA reads TGCAGTGCTAGCTATGCCAGGGGGGATGAAAAACTGTTTTTT. Protein: CSASYARGDEKLFF.

This clonotype occurred a few times. V and J are TRBV7-9 and TRBJ2-7; TRBD2 is a possible D gene (6 bases). The last part of the DNA fits TRBJ2-5 better; the J call may be wrong. Germline values: CDR1 SEHNR, CDR2 FQNEAQ (reference sequence). CDR3 length: 13 residues. The CDR3 nucleotides are TGTGCCAGCAGCCCAAGGAGGGGCGAGACCCAGTACTTC. Amino acid sequence: CASSPRRGETQYF.

Of note for this clonotype: With a much larger clone just one base away, this may be a read error. The chain uses TRBV5-5 and TRBJ1-1; 9 bases align to TRBD1. Germline V lookup: CDR1 SGHKS, CDR2 YYEKEE (reference sequence). This CDR3 region has 14 residues. The ends lost 3 bases at V and 4 bases at J; junction bases unmatched: 4. The CDR3 sequence: CASSWGTGSTEAFF. For the CDR3, the DNA is TGTGCCAGCAGCTGGGGGACAGGGAGCACTGAAGCTTTCTTT.

The chain carries TRBV20-1 and TRBJ1-1; 7 bases fit TRBD1. Germline V gives CDR1 DFQATT, CDR2 SNEGSKA (reference sequence). The junction had 9 bases not matched to a gene; V was cut back by 3 bases and J by 5 bases. The CDR3 covers 14 residues. The CDR3: CSASDPRQGTEAFF. CDR3 coding DNA: TGCAGTGCTAGTGACCCAAGACAGGGTACTGAAGCTTTCTTT.

V usage is TRBV5-5 and J usage is TRBJ2-7, with D uncertain. The DNA end favors TRBJ2-5, so the J call may be wrong. Germline CDR1 SGHKS, CDR2 YYEKEE (reference sequence). The CDR3 runs 12 residues. The chain's CDR3 is CASSQDLLTQYF. CDR3 coding DNA: TGTGCCAGCAGCCAGGACCTTTTGACCCAGTACTTC.

This clonotype was found a few times. The chain joins TRBV6-5 to TRBJ1-2, with D perhaps TRBD1 (6 bases). Deletions cut 2 bases from V and 3 bases from J, with 19 bases between. Germline V CDR1 and CDR2: MNHEY, SVGAGI. The CDR3 extends over 17 amino acids. Here the CDR3 DNA reads TGTGCCAGCAGTTACCGAAGTACCGAGACAGGATACTATGGCTACACCTTC. Translation gives CASSYRSTETGYYGYTF.

A few counts support this clonotype. This chain links TRBV24-1 with TRBJ2-7, with D unresolved. V was trimmed by 2 bases and J by 7 bases, leaving 14 bases between them. Germline assignment: CDR1 KGHDR and CDR2 SFDVKD. The length of the CDR3 is 14 residues. The CDR3 reads CATSDSPPYSEQYF. The CDR3 nucleotides are TGTGCCACCAGTGATTCCCCCCCCTACAGTGAGCAGTACTTC.

The V call is TRBV25-1, the J call TRBJ2-4; either TRBD1 or TRBD2 may fit D (5 bases each). Germline V lookup: CDR1 MGHDK, CDR2 SYGVNS. V was shortened by 2 bases and J by 4 bases, with 12 bases between the two germline ends. This CDR3 has 15 amino acids. In nucleotides, the CDR3 is TGTGCCAGCAGTGAAACTGGGACGTTAAAAAACATTCAGTACTTC. It is translated as CASSETGTLKNIQYF.

This clonotype appeared a few times. J is TRBJ2-7 and V is TRBV4-1, with 7 bases fitting TRBD1. Germline trimming cut 4 bases from V and 5 bases from J; bases unmatched to any gene: 5. Germline-derived CDR1 and CDR2 are MGHRA and YSYEKL. CDR3 length equals 13 residues. The CDR3 nucleotides are TGCGCCAGCAGCCGAGCCCAGGGGGACGAGCAGTACTTC. It yields the protein CASSRAQGDEQYF.

V gene TRBV2 combines with J gene TRBJ1-2; TRBD1 matches 8 bases. The germline V gene encodes CDR1 SNHLY and CDR2 FYNNEI. Unmatched junction bases numbered 17, after V lost 3 bases and J lost 5 bases. This CDR3 has 18 amino acids. The CDR3 loop reads CASSETGPGGSPFYGYTF. For the CDR3, the DNA is TGTGCCAGCAGTGAGACGGGCCCAGGGGGCTCCCCTTTTTATGGCTACACCTTC.